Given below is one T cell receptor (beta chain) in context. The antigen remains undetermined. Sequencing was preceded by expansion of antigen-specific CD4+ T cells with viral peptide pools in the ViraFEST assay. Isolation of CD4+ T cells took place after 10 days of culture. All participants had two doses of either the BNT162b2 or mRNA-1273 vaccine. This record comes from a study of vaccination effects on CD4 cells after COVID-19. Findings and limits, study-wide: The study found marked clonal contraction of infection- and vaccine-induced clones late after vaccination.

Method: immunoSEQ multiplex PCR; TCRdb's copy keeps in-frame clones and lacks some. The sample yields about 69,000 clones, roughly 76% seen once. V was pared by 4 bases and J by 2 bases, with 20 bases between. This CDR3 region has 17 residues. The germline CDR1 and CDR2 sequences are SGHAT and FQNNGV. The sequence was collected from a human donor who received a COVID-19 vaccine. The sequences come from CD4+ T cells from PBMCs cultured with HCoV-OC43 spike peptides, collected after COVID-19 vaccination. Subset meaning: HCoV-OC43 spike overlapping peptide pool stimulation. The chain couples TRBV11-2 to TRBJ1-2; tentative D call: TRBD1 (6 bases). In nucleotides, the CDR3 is TGTGCCAGCAGCTCCTCTCTCCGGGACACAAAGAACTATGGCTACACCTTC. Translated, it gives CASSSSLRDTKNYGYTF.